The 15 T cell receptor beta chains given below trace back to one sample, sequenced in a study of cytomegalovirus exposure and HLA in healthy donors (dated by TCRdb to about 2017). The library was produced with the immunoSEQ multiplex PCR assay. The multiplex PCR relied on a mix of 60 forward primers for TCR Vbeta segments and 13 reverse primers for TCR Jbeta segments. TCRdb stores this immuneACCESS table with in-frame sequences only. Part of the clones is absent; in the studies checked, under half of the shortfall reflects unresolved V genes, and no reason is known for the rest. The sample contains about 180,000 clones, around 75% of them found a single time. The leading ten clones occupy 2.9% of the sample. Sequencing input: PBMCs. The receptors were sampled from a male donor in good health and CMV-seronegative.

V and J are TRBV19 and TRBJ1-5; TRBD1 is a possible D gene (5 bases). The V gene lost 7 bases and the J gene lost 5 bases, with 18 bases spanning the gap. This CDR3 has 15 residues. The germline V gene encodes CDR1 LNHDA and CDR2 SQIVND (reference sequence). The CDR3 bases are TGTGCCAGTACCCATGGGGTATTGACAGATCAGCCCCAGCATTTT. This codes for CASTHGVLTDQPQHF. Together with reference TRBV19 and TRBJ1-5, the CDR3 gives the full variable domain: DGGITQSPKYLFRKEGQNVTLSCEQNLNHDAMYWYRQDPGQGLRLIYYSQIVNDFQKGDIAEGYSVSREKKESFPLTVTSAQKNPTAFYLCASTHGVLTDQPQHFGDGTRLSIL.

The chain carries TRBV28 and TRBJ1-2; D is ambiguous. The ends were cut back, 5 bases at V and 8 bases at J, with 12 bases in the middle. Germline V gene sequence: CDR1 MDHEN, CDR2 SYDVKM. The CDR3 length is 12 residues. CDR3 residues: CASSVWTGGYTF. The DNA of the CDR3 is TGTGCCAGCAGTGTCTGGACGGGAGGCTACACCTTC.

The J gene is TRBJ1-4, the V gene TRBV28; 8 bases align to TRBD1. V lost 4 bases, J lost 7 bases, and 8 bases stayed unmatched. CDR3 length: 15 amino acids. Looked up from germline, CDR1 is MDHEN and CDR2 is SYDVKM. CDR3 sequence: CASSSRTGRREKLFF. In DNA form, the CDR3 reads TGTGCCAGCAGTTCACGGACAGGGCGGCGTGAAAAACTGTTTTTT.

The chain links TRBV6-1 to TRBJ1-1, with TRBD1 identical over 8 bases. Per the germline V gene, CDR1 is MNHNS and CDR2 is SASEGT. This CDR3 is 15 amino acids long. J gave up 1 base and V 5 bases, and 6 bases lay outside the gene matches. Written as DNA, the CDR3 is TGTGCCAGCAGTTCGACCGGGACAGGGAACACTGAAGCTTTCTTT. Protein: CASSSTGTGNTEAFF.

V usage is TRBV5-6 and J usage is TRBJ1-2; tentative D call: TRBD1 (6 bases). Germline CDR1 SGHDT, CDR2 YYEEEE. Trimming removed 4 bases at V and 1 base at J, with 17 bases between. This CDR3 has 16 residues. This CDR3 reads CASSRRLDRLNYGYTF. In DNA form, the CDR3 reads TGTGCCAGCAGCCGGCGTTTGGACAGACTTAACTATGGCTACACCTTC.

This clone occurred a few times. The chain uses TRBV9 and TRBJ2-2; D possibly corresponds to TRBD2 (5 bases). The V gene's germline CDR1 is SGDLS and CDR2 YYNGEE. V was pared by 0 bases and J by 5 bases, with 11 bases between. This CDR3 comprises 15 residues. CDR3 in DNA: TGTGCCAGCAGCGTAGATCTAGAGGGAACCGGGGAGCTGTTTTTT. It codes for CASSVDLEGTGELFF.

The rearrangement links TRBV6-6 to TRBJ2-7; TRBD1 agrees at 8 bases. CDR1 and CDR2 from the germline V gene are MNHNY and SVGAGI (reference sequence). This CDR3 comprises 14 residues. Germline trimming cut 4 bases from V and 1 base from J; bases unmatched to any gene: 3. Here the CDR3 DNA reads TGTGCCAGCAGTTCGACAGGGGCTTCCTACGAGCAGTACTTC. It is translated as CASSSTGASYEQYF.

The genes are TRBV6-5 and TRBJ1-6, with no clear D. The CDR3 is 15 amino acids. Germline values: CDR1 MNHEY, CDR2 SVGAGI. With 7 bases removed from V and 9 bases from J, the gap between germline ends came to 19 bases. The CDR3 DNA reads TGTGCCAGCACCCCCCTGCGGGGAGGCGGTTCACCCCTCCACTTT. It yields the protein CASTPLRGGGSPLHF.

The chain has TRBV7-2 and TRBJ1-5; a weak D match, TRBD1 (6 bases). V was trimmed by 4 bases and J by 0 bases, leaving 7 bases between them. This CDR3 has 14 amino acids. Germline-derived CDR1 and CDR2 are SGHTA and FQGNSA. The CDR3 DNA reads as TGTGCCAGCAGCTACAGGGTTAGCAATCAGCCCCAGCATTTT. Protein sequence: CASSYRVSNQPQHF.

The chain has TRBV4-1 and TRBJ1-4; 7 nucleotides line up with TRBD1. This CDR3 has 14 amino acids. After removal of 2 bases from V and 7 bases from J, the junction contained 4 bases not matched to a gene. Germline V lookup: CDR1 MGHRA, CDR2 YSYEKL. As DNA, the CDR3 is TGCGCCAGCAGCCAACCAGGGGGAGGTGAAAAACTGTTTTTT. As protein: CASSQPGGGEKLFF.

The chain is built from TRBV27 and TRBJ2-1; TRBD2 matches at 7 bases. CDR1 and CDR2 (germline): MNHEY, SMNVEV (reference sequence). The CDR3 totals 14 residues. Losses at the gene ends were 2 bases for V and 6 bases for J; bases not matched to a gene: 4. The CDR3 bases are TGTGCCAGCAGTTTAATGCTAGCGGTCAATGAGCAGTTCTTC. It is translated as CASSLMLAVNEQFF.

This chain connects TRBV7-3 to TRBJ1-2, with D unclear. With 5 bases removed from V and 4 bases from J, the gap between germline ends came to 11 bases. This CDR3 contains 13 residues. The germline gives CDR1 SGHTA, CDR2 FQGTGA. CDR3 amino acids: CASSPWGGYGYTF. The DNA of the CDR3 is TGTGCCAGCAGCCCCTGGGGAGGCTATGGCTACACCTTC. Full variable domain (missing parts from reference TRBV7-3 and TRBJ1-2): GAGVSQTPSNKVTEKGKYVELRCDPISGHTALYWYRQSLGQGPEFLIYFQGTGAADDSGLPNDRFFAVRPEGSVSTLKIQRTERGDSAVYLCASSPWGGYGYTFGSGTRLTVV.

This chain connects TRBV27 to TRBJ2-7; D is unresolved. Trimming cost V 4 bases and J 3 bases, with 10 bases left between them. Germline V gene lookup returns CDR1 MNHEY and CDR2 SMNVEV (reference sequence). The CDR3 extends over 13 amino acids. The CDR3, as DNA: TGTGCCAGCAGTTGGAAGCGAGGCTACGAGCAGTACTTC. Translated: CASSWKRGYEQYF.

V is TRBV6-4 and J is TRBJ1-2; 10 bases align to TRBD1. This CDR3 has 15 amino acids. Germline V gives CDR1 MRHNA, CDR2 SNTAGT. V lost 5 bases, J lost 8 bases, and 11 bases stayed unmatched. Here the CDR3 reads CASSPSTGGAWGYTF. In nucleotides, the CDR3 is TGTGCCAGCAGTCCCTCGACAGGGGGCGCCTGGGGCTACACCTTC.

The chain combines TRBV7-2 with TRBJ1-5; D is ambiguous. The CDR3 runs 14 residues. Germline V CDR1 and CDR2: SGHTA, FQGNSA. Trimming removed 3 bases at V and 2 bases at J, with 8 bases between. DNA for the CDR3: TGTGCCAGCAGCTTGGTTTCGGGCAATCAGCCCCAGCATTTT. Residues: CASSLVSGNQPQHF.